These 28 T cell receptor delta chains share one sample of origin, sequenced in a study of gamma-delta T cells after stem cell transplantation. TCRdb re-analyzed the RT-PCR reads via CATT. The sample carries about 1,400 delta-chain clones, 45% to 50% recorded once. Sample: gamma-delta T cells. These receptors came from a human donor. It is not recorded whose cells these are; they may come from a transplant donor.

In this sample, this clone turned up a few times. V usage is TRDV1 and J usage is TRDJ1, with D unresolved. V was shortened by 1 base and J by 0 bases, with 9 bases between the two germline ends. The germline V gene has CDR1 TSWWSYY and CDR2 QGS. This CDR3 is 15 amino acids long. The CDR3 nucleotides are TGTGCTCTTGGGGAACCTCCTCTCTACACCGATAAACTCATCTTT. As protein: CALGEPPLYTDKLIF.

In the case of this clone: This likely came from a read error, as a far larger clone is one base away. The sample contains more than one DNA sequence encoding this CDR3. V usage is TRDV3 and J usage is TRDJ1, with TRDD3 identical over 11 bases. Germline V gene sequence: CDR1 TVYSNPD, CDR2 GDNSRS (reference sequence). There are 17 residues in the CDR3. Unmatched junction bases numbered 14, after V lost 5 bases and J lost 0 bases. The CDR3 region is CAAILGDMHPYTDKLIF. The CDR3 nucleotides read TGTGCCGCTATACTGGGGGATATGCATCCGTACACCGATAAACTCATCTTT.

This clone is termed medium-sized. The rearrangement uses TRAV29/DV5 and TRDJ1, with 10 bases identical to TRDD3. The CDR3 spans 20 residues. Per the germline V gene, CDR1 is NSMFDY and CDR2 is ISSIKDK. V gave up 1 base and J gave up 0 bases; unmatched junction bases: 18. CDR3 sequence (DNA): TGTGCAGCAAGCACCTTCTACGATATACTGGGGGATCCATACACCGATAAACTCATCTTT. This codes for CAASTFYDILGDPYTDKLIF.

Sample share makes this clone medium-sized. V gene TRAV29/DV5 combines with J gene TRDJ1; 9 bases map to TRDD3. With 0 bases clipped from V and 0 bases from J, the junction kept 12 bases outside the gene matches. The CDR3 is 18 residues long. The germline gives CDR1 NSMFDY, CDR2 ISSIKDK. This CDR3 reads CAASGAPSGGSYTDKLIF. CDR3 in DNA: TGTGCAGCAAGCGGGGCCCCCTCTGGGGGATCCTACACCGATAAACTCATCTTT.

Judged by abundance, this clone is medium-sized. V is TRDV1 and J is TRDJ1; D possibly corresponds to TRDD3 (8 bases). V shed 1 base and J shed 3 bases, with 30 bases lying between them. From germline, CDR1 is TSWWSYY and CDR2 QGS. This CDR3 has 21 residues. Here the CDR3 reads CALGEPFLRSKTGGTPDKLIF. The CDR3 DNA is TGTGCTCTTGGGGAACCCTTCCTCCGAAGCAAAACTGGGGGGACCCCCGATAAACTCATCTTT.

Details on this clone: It is likely a read error: a sequence one base away is far more abundant. The CDR3 loop is CACGKVGAGQTHSTDKLIF. The CDR3 DNA follows: TGTGCCTGTGGCAAAGTGGGGGCGGGCCAAACCCATTCCACCGATAAACTCATCTTT. V and J are TRDV2 and TRDJ1, with D possibly matching TRDD3 (6 bases). Per the germline V gene, CDR1 is GEAIGNYY and CDR2 is EKD. The CDR3 spans 19 residues. The V end lost 5 bases, the J end lost 1 base, and 28 bases lay between the germline ends.

The rearrangement links TRDV2 to TRDJ1; D might be TRDD3 (5 bases). Germline V gene data show CDR1 as GEAIGNYY and CDR2 as EKD. The CDR3 contains 15 residues. V dropped 4 bases and J dropped 1 base, with 15 bases sitting between them. The CDR3 is CACEPLESSTDKLIF. CDR3 in DNA: TGTGCCTGTGAACCACTGGAGAGCTCCACCGATAAACTCATCTTT.

The chain joins TRDV2 to TRDJ1; the match to TRDD3 covers 11 bases. Per the germline V gene, CDR1 is GEAIGNYY and CDR2 is EKD. The length of the CDR3 is 18 residues. The junction had 12 bases not matched to a gene; V was cut back by 3 bases and J by 1 base. DNA of the CDR3: TGTGCCTGTGACCAAATGGGGGATACGCGCCGGGTCACCGATAAACTCATCTTT. Its protein product is CACDQMGDTRRVTDKLIF.

This clone has just a few counts. This chain connects TRDV1 to TRDJ1; 12 bases align to TRDD3. J was trimmed by 1 base and V by 1 base; bases with no gene match: 16. The CDR3 has 21 residues. Germline assignment: CDR1 TSWWSYY and CDR2 QGS. For the CDR3, the DNA is TGTGCTCTTGGGGAACCACGTACTGGGGGATACCGATGGGGGAGCACCGATAAACTCATCTTT. It yields the protein CALGEPRTGGYRWGSTDKLIF.

Comments on this clone: A read error is the likely source, as a far larger clone sits one nucleotide away. The chain carries TRDV2 and TRDJ1; TRDD3 is a possible D gene (5 bases). CDR3 length equals 15 residues. Germline V CDR1 and CDR2: GEAIGNYY, EKD. In DNA, the CDR3 is TGTGCCCGTGACACGTTAGGGGGGGCCACCGATAAACTCATCTTT. Protein: CARDTLGGATDKLIF.

This clone appeared a few times. A much larger clone lies one base from this, so it may be a read error. The chain has TRDV1 and TRDJ1, with 9 bases fitting TRDD3. Trimming cost V 4 bases and J 3 bases; bases outside gene matches: 12. CDR1 and CDR2 (germline): TSWWSYY, QGS. The CDR3 consists of 17 residues. The CDR3 sequence: CALGAVPTRGIPDKLIF. CDR3 bases: TGTGCTCTTGGGGCGGTTCCTACTAGGGGGATACCCGATAAACTCATCTTT.

For this clone: A clone one base away is much larger, so this may be a read error. This rearrangement joins TRDV1 to TRDJ1, with D tentatively TRDD2 (9 bases). Trimming pared 0 bases from V and 1 base from J, leaving 42 bases between. The CDR3 is 26 amino acids. Germline values: CDR1 TSWWSYY, CDR2 QGS. This CDR3 is CALGELPAKGLPTNRGISPGTDKLIF. The CDR3 DNA follows: TGTGCTCTTGGGGAACTGCCCGCTAAAGGCCTTCCTACAAACCGGGGGATAAGTCCTGGCACCGATAAACTCATCTTT.

Worth noting for this clone: The protein held in TCRdb is that of a much larger clone and does not match this DNA's translation at residue 12, likely because of a read error; the protein shown is translated from the DNA. This chain's CDR3 is CAAILGDMHPYNDKLIF. In nucleotides, the CDR3 is TGTGCCGCTATACTGGGGGATATGCACCCGTACAACGATAAACTCATCTTT. This chain links TRDV3 with TRDJ1; 11 bases are a match to TRDD3. Germline V gives CDR1 TVYSNPD, CDR2 GDNSRS (reference sequence). This CDR3 contains 17 residues. The ends lost 5 bases at V and 4 bases at J; junction bases unmatched: 18.

This clone was recorded only once. With a far larger clone one base away, a read error is the likely cause. CDR3 sequence reads: CACDTILERGKKLIF. CDR3 bases: TGTGCCTGTGACACTATACTGGAAAGGGGGAAGAAACTCATCTTT. This rearrangement joins TRDV2 to TRDJ1; tentatively, D is TRDD3 (6 bases). Germline-derived CDR1 and CDR2 are GEAIGNYY and EKD. With 1 base removed from V and 8 bases from J, the gap between germline ends came to 19 bases. CDR3 length: 15 amino acids.

This clone was found once. This could be a read error, since a much larger clone is one nucleotide away. The chain is built from TRDV1 and TRDJ1, with 11 nucleotides matching TRDD3. The CDR3 contains 19 residues. Germline V gives CDR1 TSWWSYY, CDR2 QGS. The CDR3 loop is CALEESGVGDTRYTDKLIF. CDR3 nucleotide sequence: TGTGCTCTTGAGGAAAGTGGCGTGGGGGATACGAGGTACACCGATAAACTCATCTTT.

This clone was seen only a few times. A far more abundant clone sits one base away, making this likely a read error. The chain couples TRDV2 to TRDJ1; 13 bases line up with TRDD3. Germline loops: CDR1 GEAIGNYY, CDR2 EKD. This CDR3 region has 15 residues. The CDR3 nucleotides are TGTGCCTGTGATTTCGTACTGGGGGATACGGGTAAACCCATCTTT. This encodes CACDFVLGDTGKPIF.

This clone turned up a few times. This likely reflects a read error, since a far larger clone is one base away. Other DNA sequences of this sample code for an identical CDR3. The chain couples TRDV1 to TRDJ1; weak D call: TRDD3 (6 bases). The CDR3 loop spans 20 amino acids. Between the trimmed V and J ends, which lost 0 bases and 0 bases, there was a span of 23 bases. Germline V gives CDR1 TSWWSYY, CDR2 QGS. CDR3 in DNA: TGTGCTCTTGGGGAACTGGAGTTTCCCCTTGCGGGGGACTACACCGATAAACTCATCTTT. Translated, it gives CALGELEFPLAGDYTDKLIF.

This clone is categorized as large. The identical CDR3 is also encoded by other nucleotide sequences in the sample. V gene TRDV1 combines with J gene TRDJ1; possibly TRDD2 for D (6 bases). Trimming took 1 base from V and 3 from J, leaving 24 bases between them. From germline, CDR1 is TSWWSYY and CDR2 QGS. The CDR3 runs to 19 residues. The CDR3 DNA reads TGTGCTCTTGGGGAACCCCATCCTACAATGACTAGTTTGGCCGATAAACTCATCTTT. Translated, it gives CALGEPHPTMTSLADKLIF.

This clone counts as medium-sized. V and J are TRDV1 and TRDJ1, with 8 positions matching TRDD3. Germline CDR1 TSWWSYY, CDR2 QGS. The trim removed 5 bases at V and 1 base at J, leaving 18 bases unmatched. The CDR3 consists of 19 residues. CDR3 amino acids: CALGPLRGGLGGGTDKLIF. CDR3 DNA: TGTGCTCTTGGGCCCCTACGTGGGGGATTGGGGGGAGGCACCGATAAACTCATCTTT.

Note on this clone: The likely explanation is a read error, given a far larger clone one base away. This chain uses TRDV1 with TRDJ1; 10 bases align to TRDD3. Germline V lookup: CDR1 TSWWSYY, CDR2 QGS. The CDR3 is made up of 23 amino acids. The V segment lost 3 bases and the J segment 2 bases; nucleotides outside the gene matches: 27. For the CDR3, the DNA is TGTGCTCTTGGGGATCCGAGGCCCCCTACGCGCAGGTTGATGGGGGATACTACCGATAAACTCATCTTT. It codes for CALGDPRPPTRRLMGDTTDKLIF.

In this sample, this clone is medium-sized (0.01 to 0.1%). The CDR3 loop reads CALGETVLGDRGLRIDKLIF. CDR3 bases: TGTGCTCTTGGGGAAACAGTACTGGGGGATAGAGGGTTGAGGATCGATAAACTCATCTTT. V and J are TRDV1 and TRDJ1; 11 positions match TRDD3. V lost 2 bases and J lost 4; bases outside the gene matches: 18. CDR3 length: 20 residues. CDR1 and CDR2 from the germline V gene are TSWWSYY and QGS.

Turning to this clone: With only one base between it and a far larger clone, this is likely a read error. V is TRDV2 and J is TRDJ1; possibly TRDD3 for D (6 bases). The CDR3 contains 15 residues. The germline gives CDR1 GEAIGNYY, CDR2 EKD. The CDR3 DNA reads TGTGCCTGTGGGACCAGGGGGACCTACACCAATAAACTCATCTTT. As protein: CACGTRGTYTNKLIF.

Regarding this clone: A much larger clone is a single base away; this may be a read error. This sequence joins TRDV1 and TRDJ1; possibly TRDD2 or TRDD3 for D (5 bases each). The CDR3 consists of 21 residues. Per germline, CDR1 TSWWSYY and CDR2 QGS. V lost 0 bases, J lost 0 bases, and 26 bases lay in between. The CDR3 bases are TGTGCTCTTGGGGAACTATCGCCTACGGGGAACGGCACCCAGAACACCGATAAACTCATCTTT. It translates to CALGELSPTGNGTQNTDKLIF.

A note on this clone: A single base separates this from a much larger clone, so it may be a read error. The rearrangement links TRDV1 to TRDJ1, with 10 bases that match TRDD3. Germline lookup yields CDR1 TSWWSYY and CDR2 QGS. This CDR3 region has 21 residues. Trimming removed 2 bases from V and 7 bases from J; junction bases left unmatched: 25. The chain's CDR3 is CALGEGPPNGAWGISRGKLIF. In DNA, the CDR3 is TGTGCTCTTGGGGAAGGCCCCCCTAATGGGGCCTGGGGGATAAGTAGGGGTAAACTCATCTTT.

As regards this clone: A far larger clone lies a single base away; this is likely a read error. V gene TRDV2 combines with J gene TRDJ3; no clear D gene. Trimming removed 0 bases from V and 5 bases from J, with 19 bases in between. Germline loops: CDR1 GEAIGNYY, CDR2 EKD. This CDR3 spans 19 amino acids. The CDR3 nucleotides are TGTGCCTGTGACACCGTGGGCTTGCACCGAACCCGGGACACCCGACAGATGTTTTTC. Amino acid sequence: CACDTVGLHRTRDTRQMFF.

This clone was observed a handful of times. A far larger clone differs by one base, so this is likely a read error. The sample contains more than one DNA sequence encoding this CDR3. V gene TRDV3 combines with J gene TRDJ1; 12 nucleotides align to TRDD3. Germline V gene data show CDR1 as TVYSNPD and CDR2 as GDNSRS (reference sequence). The CDR3 loop spans 19 amino acids. The CDR3 bases are TGTGCTTGTAAGGCTGGTACTGGGGGATACCGTTGGTACACCGATAAACTTATCTTT. It encodes CACKAGTGGYRWYTDKLIF.

This clone was observed a few times. A much larger clone lies one base from this, so it may be a read error. The same CDR3 also results from other DNA sequences found in this sample. The chain couples TRDV1 to TRDJ1; D is perhaps TRDD3 (6 bases). The germline V gene encodes CDR1 TSWWSYY and CDR2 QGS. This CDR3 spans 20 amino acids. CDR3 residues: CALGNVIGHKGIIDGDKLIF. For the CDR3, the DNA is TGCGCTCTTGGGAACGTGATAGGGCACAAGGGGATCATAGACGGTGATAAACTCATCTTT.

On this clone: The protein held in TCRdb is that of a much larger clone and does not match this DNA's translation at residue 5, likely because of a read error; the protein shown is translated from the DNA. The chain combines TRDV2 with TRDJ1; 9 bases agree with TRDD3. From germline, CDR1 is GEAIGNYY and CDR2 EKD. This CDR3 spans 17 amino acids. V dropped 3 bases and J dropped 5; count of bases not matched to a gene: 15. For the CDR3, the DNA is TGTGCCTGTGACCTAAAAGAGGTCGGGGGATACTCAGATAAACTCATCTTT. This translates into CACDLKEVGGYSDKLIF.